This T cell receptor beta chain was recovered during a study of Ad26.COV2.S vaccination and SARS-CoV-2 variants. On the study more broadly: A participant enrolled in the COV1001 Ad26.COV2.S trial arm provided the sample. Study-level results: Comparability of non-spike TCR breadth was observed across vaccine and placebo recipients. Total responses of T cells may have been underestimated by the analyses of TCR breadth and depth.

Regarding treatment: some 20 received Ad26.COV2.S at low or high dose, single or two shots; roughly five received placebo; per-sample allocation not given. All samples were drawn on day 63, counting from the first vaccine or placebo injection. Based in Boston, the donor was an adult of 18-55 years. As concerns this clone: What it binds is unknown.

Assay: immunoSEQ multiplex PCR; the TCRdb copy retains only in-frame clones and omits some. This sample yields 400,000 to 450,000 clones, of which about nine tenths are seen a single time; approximately 4.3% belongs to the top ten. CDR1 is LGHDT and CDR2 is YNNKEL in the germline V gene (reference sequence). V was clipped by 6 bases and J by 4 bases, with 9 bases between them. The CDR3 is 12 amino acids. This clonotype originated in a person between 18 and 65 years old who received the Ad26.COV2.S COVID-19 vaccine or a placebo. The input for sequencing was peripheral blood, taken in a trial of Ad26.COV2.S vaccine versus placebo. V usage is TRBV3-1 (or the pseudogene TRBV3-2) and J usage is TRBJ2-5; D is perhaps TRBD2 (5 bases). CDR3 sequence reads: CASSSSSETQYF. The DNA for the CDR3 is TGTGCCAGCAGTTCTAGCTCAGAGACCCAGTACTTC.